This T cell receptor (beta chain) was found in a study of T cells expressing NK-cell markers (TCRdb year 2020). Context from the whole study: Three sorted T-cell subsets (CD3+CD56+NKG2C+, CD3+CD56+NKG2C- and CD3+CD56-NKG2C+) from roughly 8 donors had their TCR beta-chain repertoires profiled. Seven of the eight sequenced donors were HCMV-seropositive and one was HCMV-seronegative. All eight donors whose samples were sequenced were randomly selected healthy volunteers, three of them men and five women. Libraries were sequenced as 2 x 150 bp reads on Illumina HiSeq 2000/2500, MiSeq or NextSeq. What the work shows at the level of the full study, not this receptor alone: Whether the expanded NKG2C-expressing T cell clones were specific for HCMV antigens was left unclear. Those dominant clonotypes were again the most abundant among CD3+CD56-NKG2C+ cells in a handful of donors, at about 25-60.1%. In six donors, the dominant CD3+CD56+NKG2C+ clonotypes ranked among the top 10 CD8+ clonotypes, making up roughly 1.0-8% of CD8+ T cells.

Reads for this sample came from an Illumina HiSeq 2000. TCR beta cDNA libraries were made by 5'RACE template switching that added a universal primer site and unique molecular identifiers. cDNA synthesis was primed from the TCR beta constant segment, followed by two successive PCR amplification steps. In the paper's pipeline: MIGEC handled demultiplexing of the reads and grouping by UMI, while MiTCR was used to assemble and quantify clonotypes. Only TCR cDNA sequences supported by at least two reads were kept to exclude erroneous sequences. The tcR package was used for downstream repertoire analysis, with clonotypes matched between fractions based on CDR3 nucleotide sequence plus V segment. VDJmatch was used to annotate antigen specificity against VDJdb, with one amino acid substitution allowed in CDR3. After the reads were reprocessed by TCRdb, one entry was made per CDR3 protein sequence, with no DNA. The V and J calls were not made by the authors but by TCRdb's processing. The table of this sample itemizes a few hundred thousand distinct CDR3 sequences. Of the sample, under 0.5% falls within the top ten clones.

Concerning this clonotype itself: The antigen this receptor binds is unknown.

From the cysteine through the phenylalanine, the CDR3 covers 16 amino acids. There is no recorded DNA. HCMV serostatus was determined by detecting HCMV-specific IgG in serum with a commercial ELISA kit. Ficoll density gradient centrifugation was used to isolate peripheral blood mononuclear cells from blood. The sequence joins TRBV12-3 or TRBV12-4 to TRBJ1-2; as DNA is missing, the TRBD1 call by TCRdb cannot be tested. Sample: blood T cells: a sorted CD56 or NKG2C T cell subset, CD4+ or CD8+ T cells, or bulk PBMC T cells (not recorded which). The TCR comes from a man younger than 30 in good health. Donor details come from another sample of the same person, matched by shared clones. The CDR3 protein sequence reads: CASSYLGPGAKDGYTF.